This paragraph covers one TCR beta chain sequence. Looked up from germline, CDR1 is MDHEN and CDR2 is SYDVKM. Trimming left V 0 bases short and J 3 bases short, with 22 bases between. CDR3 length equals 19 residues. In the source study's methods: Estimation of nucleated cell counts relied on the amplification of reference gene primers. The protocol was immunoSEQ multiplex PCR, while the TCRdb copy is restricted to in-frame clones and leaves out a portion. V, J and clone size were drawn from that table, and D and trimming were deduced from the DNA. The table lists about 46,000 clones, more than 75% of them singletons, with approximately 15% in the top ten. The sample originates from a study of blood T cell repertoires in COVID-19. Study context: Sites in the United States, Italy and Spain provided acute and convalescent COVID-19 samples.

The source of this sequence is a human donor in a cohort sampled during active COVID-19. The rearrangement joins TRBV28 to TRBJ2-3; D may be TRBD1 (5 bases). Sequenced: peripheral blood. The CDR3 DNA reads as TGTGCCAGCAGTTTATGGCCTACAGACAGAGATATGGGGACAGATACGCAGTATTTT. Translating gives CASSLWPTDRDMGTDTQYF.